Following are 26 T cell receptor beta chains from one sample sequenced in a study of tumor and adjacent non-tumor tissue in lung cancer. A modified ARM-PCR protocol with three rounds of nested PCR amplified TCRbeta. TCRdb itself ran the multiplex PCR reads through MiXCR, one entry per CDR3 protein. Of approximately 70,000 distinct CDR3 sequences listed, approximately 73% are singletons. No cell sorting was done before RNA was extracted from the tissue. Sequences were obtained from lung tumor tissue. The origin of the receptors is a man between 60 and 75 years old with non-small cell lung cancer.

This clonotype was found once. Mismatch with germline at one junction end may stem from a read error. The V gene is TRBV6-1, the J gene TRBJ2-2; TRBD2 might be the D (5 bases). Per germline, CDR1 MNHNS and CDR2 SASEGT. This CDR3 is built from 17 residues. CDR3 coding DNA: TGTGCCAGCACTCCCAGCCCACCCCGGACGAACACCGGGGAGTTGTTTTTT. The encoded protein is CASTPSPPRTNTGELFF.

This clonotype was seen repeatedly, ten times or more. The chain uses TRBV7-9 and TRBJ2-3; 7 nucleotides align to TRBD2. V lost 7 bases to trimming and J lost 4 bases; unmatched junction nucleotides: 11. The CDR3 covers 15 residues. The germline gives CDR1 SEHNR, CDR2 FQNEAQ (reference sequence). CDR3 loop: CASNPTSGRADTQYF. The DNA for the CDR3 is TGTGCCAGCAACCCAACGTCAGGGAGGGCAGATACGCAGTATTTT.

Comment on this clonotype: One junction end disagrees with the germline gene, perhaps due to a read error. This sequence joins TRBV28 and TRBJ2-7, with 7 bases identical to TRBD2. Germline V gene sequence: CDR1 MDHEN, CDR2 SYDVKM. The CDR3 is made up of 15 amino acids. The CDR3 reads CASSLTTSDAYEQYF. The CDR3 DNA reads TGTGCGAGCAGTTTAACTACTAGCGACGCCTACGAGCAGTACTTC.

This clonotype appeared once. The junction departs from the called germline gene at one end, perhaps through a read error. The CDR3 DNA sequence: TGTGCCAGCGAAAGGGGGGAGGGCCCTTACAATGAGCAGATCTTC. It yields the protein CASERGEGPYNEQIF. This sequence joins TRBV6-5 and TRBJ2-1; TRBD2 is a possible D gene (7 bases). Germline V lookup: CDR1 MNHEY, CDR2 SVGAGI. The CDR3 extends over 15 amino acids.

Of note for this clonotype: At one of its ends the junction is not consistent with the germline gene, which may arise from a read error. The chain links TRBV5-6 to TRBJ2-1, with D possibly being TRBD2 (6 bases). CDR1 is SGHDT, CDR2 YYEEEE, per germline. The CDR3 totals 22 residues. CDR3 residues: CASSTPRGSRPAGPLQYTEQFF. CDR3 nucleotide sequence: TGTGCCAGCAGCACGCCCCGGGGATCGAGGCCAGCGGGCCCGCTCCAATACACTGAGCAGTTCTTC.

The chain combines TRBV20-1 with TRBJ2-4; possible D gene TRBD1, 6 bases. The CDR3 has 14 residues. With 7 bases removed from V and 9 bases from J, the gap between germline ends came to 22 bases. Looked up from germline, CDR1 is DFQATT and CDR2 is SNEGSKA (reference sequence). CDR3 in amino acids: CSVPGGSGQIIQYF. The DNA for the CDR3 is TGCAGTGTTCCAGGCGGGTCGGGACAAATCATTCAGTACTTC.

Points on this clonotype: At one end, the junction sequence differs from germline, possibly due to a read error. The rearrangement joins TRBV20-1 to TRBJ2-3; possible D gene TRBD1, 5 bases. The CDR3 runs 14 residues. Germline V CDR1 and CDR2: DFQATT, SNEGSKA (reference sequence). CDR3 DNA: TGCAGTGCTCAAATACAGGCAGGCACAGATACGCAGTGTTTT. This codes for CSAQIQAGTDTQCF.

As to this clonotype: At one end the junction does not follow the germline gene, possibly because of a read error. J is TRBJ1-1 and V is TRBV12-3 or TRBV12-4; 11 bases are shared with TRBD1. The CDR3 length is 16 residues. The CDR3 protein is CASSFRTGGMNSEAFF. As DNA, the CDR3 is TGTGCCAGCAGTTTCAGGACAGGGGGCATGAACAGTGAAGCTTTCTTT.

Details on this clonotype: Germline and junction disagree at one end, which may indicate a read error. This rearrangement joins TRBV6-1 to TRBJ2-6; 8 bases are shared with TRBD2. This CDR3 has 17 amino acids. Germline CDR1 MNHNS, CDR2 SASEGT. The CDR3, as DNA: TGTGCCAGCTTACCGGGACCAGCGGGAGCTGGGGTCAACGTCCTGACTTTC. Translated, it gives CASLPGPAGAGVNVLTF.

Regarding this clonotype: A much larger clone differs by one base, so this may be a read error. The V gene is TRBV20-1, the J gene TRBJ2-7, with D tentatively TRBD2 (5 bases). The CDR3 spans 13 residues. Germline assignment: CDR1 DFQATT and CDR2 SNEGSKA (reference sequence). CDR3 sequence reads: CSTRAQRAYEQYF. The CDR3 DNA follows: TGCAGTACTAGAGCACAGAGGGCCTACGAGCAGTACTTC.

Within the sample, this clonotype is large. The V call is TRBV11-3, the J call TRBJ2-3; D call uncertain. The V end was cut by 3 bases, the J end by 2 bases, with 9 bases between. CDR1 and CDR2 from the germline V gene are SGHNT and YENEEA. The CDR3 is 14 residues long. The CDR3 DNA is TGTGCCAGCAGCTTGCGTCAGCCCACAGATACGCAGTATTTT. Protein sequence: CASSLRQPTDTQYF.

The sample holds many counts of this clonotype. CDR3 loop: CASSLSGTGNTIYF. DNA of the CDR3: TGTGCCAGCAGTTTATCTGGGACTGGAAACACCATATATTTT. The chain employs TRBV28 and TRBJ1-3, with unresolved D. Trimming took 1 base from V and 2 from J, leaving 6 bases between them. The CDR3 sequence is 14 residues long. Per the germline V gene, CDR1 is MDHEN and CDR2 is SYDVKM. Filled out from reference TRBV28 and TRBJ1-3, the complete variable domain reads DVKVTQSSRYLVKRTGEKVFLECVQDMDHENMFWYRQDPGLGLRLIYFSYDVKMKEKGDIPEGYSVSREKKERFSLILESASTNQTSMYLCASSLSGTGNTIYFGEGSWLTVV.

Of note for this clonotype: The conserved closing phenylalanine or tryptophan is absent in this CDR3, likely reflecting a read error. The gene calls are TRBV28 and TRBJ1-2; 7 bases are a match to TRBD1. CDR3 length equals 14 residues. CDR1 and CDR2 from the germline V gene are MDHEN and SYDVKM. CDR3 bases: TGTGCCAGCAGTTTAGCGACAGGGACCTATGGTTACACCATC. Translating gives CASSLATGTYGYTI.

This clonotype is judged large (0.1 to 1%). This chain joins TRBV6-1 and TRBJ2-1, with D unclear. Per the germline V gene, CDR1 is MNHNS and CDR2 is SASEGT. The CDR3 length is 15 residues. V was cut by 0 bases and J by 4 bases, with 10 bases left in between. In DNA form, the CDR3 reads TGTGCCAGCAGTGAAGCGGCGTCCGCGTACAATGAGCAGTTCTTC. Amino acid sequence: CASSEAASAYNEQFF.

Of note for this clonotype: No conserved phenylalanine or tryptophan ends this CDR3, so it is likely a read error. The genes are TRBV7-8 and TRBJ2-1, with unresolved D. The CDR3 totals 14 residues. Trimming stripped 5 bases from V and 2 bases from J, with 10 bases between. Per germline, CDR1 SGHVS and CDR2 FQNEAQ. The CDR3 nucleotides are TGTGCCAGCAGCAAGAACATAGCCTACAATGAGCAGTTCTTG. Translated: CASSKNIAYNEQFL.

In the case of this clonotype: Possible read error: a much larger clone is one base away. The chain joins TRBV18 to TRBJ2-3, with D possibly matching TRBD2 (5 bases). CDR3 length: 15 residues. Germline V gene lookup returns CDR1 KGHSH and CDR2 LQKENI. Here the CDR3 reads CGSSDYTTSTDTQYF. The CDR3 nucleotides read TGTGGCAGCTCCGACTACACGACTAGCACAGATACGCAGTATTTT. Combining the CDR3 with reference TRBV18 and TRBJ2-3 gives the whole variable domain NAGVMQNPRHLVRRRGQEARLRCSPMKGHSHVYWYRQLPEEGLKFMVYLQKENIIDESGMPKERFSAEFPKEGPSILRIQQVVRGDSAAYFCGSSDYTTSTDTQYFGPGTRLTVL.

V is TRBV6-2 or TRBV6-3 and J is TRBJ2-7; a possible D gene is TRBD1 (6 bases). This CDR3 comprises 14 residues. The germline V gene has CDR1 MNHEY and CDR2 SVGEGT. Trimming took off 8 bases at V and 1 base at J, with 15 bases between the two ends. The CDR3 region is CASRWWGPSYEQYF. In DNA, the CDR3 is TGTGCCAGCCGGTGGTGGGGGCCATCCTACGAGCAGTACTTC.

On this clonotype itself: Being one base from a much bigger clone, this may be a read error. The V gene is TRBV20-1, the J gene TRBJ2-1; 7 nucleotides line up with TRBD2. The germline V gene encodes CDR1 DFQATT and CDR2 SNEGSKA (reference sequence). This CDR3 contains 13 residues. The CDR3 DNA is TGCAGTGCTAGGGCGGGAGCGGACAATGAGCGGTTCTTC. It yields the protein CSARAGADNERFF.

This clonotype came up a few times. A much bigger clone sits one base away, suggesting this may be a read error. J is TRBJ2-5 and V is TRBV11-1; D gene unclear. The germline gives CDR1 SGHAT, CDR2 FQDESV (reference sequence). The CDR3 has 14 residues. In DNA form, the CDR3 reads TGTGCCGGCAGCTTCGACACTTACCAAGAGACCCAGTACTTC. Translating it yields CAGSFDTYQETQYF.

With regard to this clonotype: One junction end does not reproduce the germline sequence, and a read error may be involved. The chain carries TRBV6-6 and TRBJ2-3; possibly TRBD2 for D (5 bases). Germline V gives CDR1 MNHNY, CDR2 SVGAGI (reference sequence). This CDR3 contains 16 residues. The CDR3 coding sequence is TGTGCCAGCACCCCGAAGAATATGGGGAGCACAGATACGAAGTATTTT. Its translation: CASTPKNMGSTDTKYF.

The CDR3 is CSVSLAGQGTGELFF. DNA for the CDR3: TGCAGCGTTTCCTTAGCGGGCCAGGGAACCGGGGAGCTGTTTTTT. V is TRBV29-1 and J is TRBJ2-2; 7 positions match TRBD2. Germline V gene data show CDR1 as SQVTM and CDR2 as ANQGSEA. Trimming at V came to 5 bases and at J to 5 bases, leaving 11 bases not matched to a gene. The CDR3 spans 15 residues.

This clonotype was found once. At one of its ends the junction is not consistent with the germline gene, which may arise from a read error. The chain uses TRBV5-5 and TRBJ2-3; tentatively, D is TRBD2 (5 bases). CDR1 is SGHKS, CDR2 YYEKEE, per germline (reference sequence). This CDR3 region has 15 residues. CDR3 residues: CASSRWRERPDTQYF. In DNA form, the CDR3 reads TGTGCCAGTAGCCGGTGGCGAGAGCGGCCAGATACGCAATATTTT. The whole variable domain, filled in from reference TRBV5-5 and TRBJ2-3, reads DAGVTQSPTHLIKTRGQQVTLRCSPISGHKSVSWYQQVLGQGPQFIFQYYEKEERGRGNFPDRFSARQFPNYSSELNVNALLLGDSALYLCASSRWRERPDTQYFGPGTRLTVL.

Comments on this clonotype: One junction end disagrees with the germline gene, perhaps due to a read error. The rearrangement uses TRBV6-1 and TRBJ1-5; TRBD1 aligns across 7 bases. This CDR3 region has 15 residues. The germline V gene has CDR1 MNHNS and CDR2 SASEGT. The CDR3 reads CANSELRQGSPPQHF. The CDR3 nucleotides are TGTGCCAACAGTGAATTACGACAGGGTTCTCCACCCCAGCATTTT.

With respect to this clonotype: Its ends do not fully match the called genes, so a read error is possible. V and J are TRBV20-1 and TRBJ2-1, with 9 positions matching TRBD2. The CDR3 is made up of 15 amino acids. Looked up from germline, CDR1 is DFQATT and CDR2 is SNEGSKA (reference sequence). The CDR3 coding sequence is TGTGGTGTTATGGTTAGCGGGAGTGGCTACAATGAGCAGTTCTTC. Translated, it gives CGVMVSGSGYNEQFF.

Worth noting for this clonotype: Germline and junction disagree at one end, which may indicate a read error. The gene calls are TRBV10-3 and TRBJ2-6; 9 bases agree with TRBD2. This CDR3 is 20 amino acids long. Germline loops: CDR1 ENHRY, CDR2 SYGVKD. The CDR3 DNA reads TGTGCCATCAGTGAACATGGGACTAGCTGGAGGGACTCTGGGACCAACGTCCCGACTTTT. It specifies CAISEHGTSWRDSGTNVPTF.

The table lists this clonotype with a few counts. This may arise from a read error, as a much more abundant clone is one base away. The chain joins TRBV20-1 to TRBJ2-7; D gene uncertain. CDR3 length: 10 residues. From germline, CDR1 is DFQATT and CDR2 SNEGSKA (reference sequence). Trimming removed 4 bases at V and 5 bases at J, with 6 bases between. The DNA for the CDR3 is TGCAGTGCTACCCTAAACGAGCAGTACTTC. This gives the protein CSATLNEQYF.